This T cell receptor beta chain was captured by sequencing in a study of blood T cells in healthy people across ages. Sample-barcoded 5' priming and a J-beta primer mix drove a second PCR of about 6 to 12 cycles. TCRdb processed the 5' RACE reads anew with MiXCR; each CDR3 protein has one entry. The sample shows about 1.6 million distinct CDR3 sequences, roughly 30% of them seen only once. Every participating donor contributed roughly 10 milliliters of peripheral blood through a draw. Every sample yielded at least 6 million isolated PBMCs. A minimum of 6 micrograms of total RNA was extracted per sample. This clonotype occurred many times. This receptor was obtained from a woman in her twenties or thirties in good health. The sample was blood.

The CDR3 DNA sequence: TGTGCCAGCAGTCCGGGACAGTACTATGGCTACACCTTC. This codes for CASSPGQYYGYTF. The chain links TRBV27 to TRBJ1-2; TRBD1 agrees at 7 bases. CDR3 size: 13 residues. Unmatched junction bases numbered 3, after V lost 5 bases and J lost 3 bases. Germline-derived CDR1 and CDR2 are MNHEY and SMNVEV (reference sequence).